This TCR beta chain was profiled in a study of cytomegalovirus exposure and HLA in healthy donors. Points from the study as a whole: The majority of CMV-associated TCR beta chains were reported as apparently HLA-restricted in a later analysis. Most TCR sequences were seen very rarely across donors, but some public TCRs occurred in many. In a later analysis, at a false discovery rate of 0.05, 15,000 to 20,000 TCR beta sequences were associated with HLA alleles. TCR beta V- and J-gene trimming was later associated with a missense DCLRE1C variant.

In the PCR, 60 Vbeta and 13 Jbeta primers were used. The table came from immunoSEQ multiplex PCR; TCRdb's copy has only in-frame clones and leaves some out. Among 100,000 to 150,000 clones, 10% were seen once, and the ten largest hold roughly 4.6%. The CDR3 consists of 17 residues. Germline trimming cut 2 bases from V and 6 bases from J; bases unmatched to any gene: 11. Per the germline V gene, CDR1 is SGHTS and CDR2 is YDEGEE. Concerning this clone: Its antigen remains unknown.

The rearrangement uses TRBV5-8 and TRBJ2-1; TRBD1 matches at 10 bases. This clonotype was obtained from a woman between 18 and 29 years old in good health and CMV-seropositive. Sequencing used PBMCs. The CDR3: CASSFMYSGQGINEQFF. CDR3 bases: TGTGCCAGCAGCTTTATGTATTCGGGACAGGGGATCAATGAGCAGTTCTTC.